A selection of T cell receptor beta chains follows, all from one sample in a study of pediatric ulcerative colitis. Here immunoSEQ multiplex PCR was the method, and the copy in TCRdb shows in-frame clones only, minus some. The profile shows some 25,000 clones, 65% to 80% of them singletons. Input material: gut tissue. All receptors come from a boy younger than 18 with severe ulcerative colitis. Each CDR3 is given with its conserved first and last residue. A D gene is named only where the DNA matches it firmly. Size is stated for part of the rows, as once, few or many counts, or as a class when the clone is expanded.

V: TRBV10-2; size: NA; J: TRBJ1-5; D: TRBD1; CDR3: CASSEGQGATYSNQPQHF; DNA: TGCGCCAGCAGCGAGGGACAGGGGGCAACTTATAGCAATCAGCCCCAGCATTTT
V: TRBV5-1; size: NA; J: TRBJ2-6; D: NA; CDR3: CASRGDTSSGANVLTF; DNA: TGCGCCAGCAGGGGAGACACGAGCTCTGGGGCCAACGTCCTGACTTTC
V: TRBV5-6; size: NA; J: TRBJ1-5; D: NA; CDR3: CASSFWVGVGQPQHF; DNA: TGTGCCAGCAGCTTTTGGGTGGGCGTGGGGCAGCCCCAGCATTTT
V: TRBV7-2; size: NA; J: TRBJ2-7; D: NA; CDR3: CASSPTSADFYEQYF; DNA: TGTGCCAGCAGCCCAACATCAGCGGACTTCTACGAGCAGTACTTC
V: TRBV2; size: NA; J: TRBJ2-2; D: NA; CDR3: CASSAPGVGTGELFF; DNA: TGTGCCAGCAGTGCTCCGGGAGTTGGCACCGGGGAGCTGTTTTTT
V: TRBV21-1; size: NA; J: TRBJ1-3; D: NA; CDR3: CASSKIGRRSGNTIYF; DNA: TGTGCCAGCAGCAAAATTGGAAGGCGGTCTGGAAACACCATATATTTT
V: TRBV28; size: NA; J: TRBJ1-1; D: NA; CDR3: CASSLYVAMNTEAFF; DNA: TGTGCCAGCAGTTTATACGTGGCCATGAACACTGAAGCTTTCTTT
V: TRBV18; size: NA; J: TRBJ2-7; D: NA; CDR3: CASSPEMKGRQYF; DNA: TGTGCCAGCTCACCCGAGATGAAGGGGCGGCAGTACTTC
V: TRBV7-9; size: NA; J: TRBJ2-1; D: NA; CDR3: CASSWVRVGHEQFF; DNA: TGTGCCAGCAGCTGGGTCCGTGTGGGCCATGAGCAGTTCTTC
V: TRBV6-5; size: NA; J: TRBJ1-1; D: NA; CDR3: CASSYWGRDTEAFF; DNA: TGTGCCAGCAGTTACTGGGGTCGGGACACTGAAGCTTTCTTT
V: TRBV29-1; size: few; J: TRBJ2-3; D: NA; CDR3: CSVEQYEDTQYF; DNA: TGCAGCGTTGAGCAGTATGAAGATACGCAGTATTTT
V: TRBV29-1; size: NA; J: TRBJ2-7; D: TRBD1; CDR3: CSVEPPGGVTGEQYF; DNA: TGCAGCGTTGAACCTCCAGGGGGCGTAACGGGCGAGCAGTACTTC
V: TRBV5-4; size: medium-sized; J: TRBJ2-5; D: NA; CDR3: CASSLGQVQETQYF; DNA: TGTGCCAGCAGCTTAGGGCAGGTCCAAGAGACCCAGTACTTC
V: TRBV7-8; size: NA; J: TRBJ2-1; D: TRBD2; CDR3: CASSATSGSLGEQFF; DNA: TGTGCCAGCAGCGCGACTAGCGGGAGTTTAGGTGAGCAGTTCTTC
V: TRBV6-5; size: NA; J: TRBJ2-1; D: NA; CDR3: CASSRDRNTNEQFF; DNA: TGTGCCAGCTCCCGGGACCGTAATACCAATGAGCAGTTCTTC
V: TRBV19; size: NA; J: TRBJ2-2; D: NA; CDR3: CASSYGSGTGELFF; DNA: TGTGCCAGTAGTTATGGAAGCGGCACCGGGGAGCTGTTTTTT
V: TRBV27; size: NA; J: TRBJ2-2; D: NA; CDR3: CASSLIIGQGPPGELFF; DNA: TGTGCCAGCAGTTTAATCATAGGGCAGGGACCCCCCGGGGAGCTGTTTTTT
V: TRBV6-1; size: few; J: TRBJ1-5; D: NA; CDR3: CASRSIKDQPQHF; DNA: TGTGCCAGCAGGTCAATTAAGGATCAGCCCCAGCATTTT
V: TRBV4-1; size: NA; J: TRBJ2-2; D: NA; CDR3: CASSQVGLWNTGELFF; DNA: TGCGCCAGCAGCCAAGTCGGACTGTGGAACACCGGGGAGCTGTTTTTT
V: TRBV19; size: NA; J: TRBJ2-1; D: NA; CDR3: CASSIGGYSDYNEQFF; DNA: TGTGCCAGTAGTATTGGCGGATACTCAGATTACAATGAGCAGTTCTTC
V: TRBV11-3; size: few; J: TRBJ1-1; D: NA; CDR3: CASNLRAAATEAFF; DNA: TGTGCCAGCAACCTTAGAGCGGCAGCCACTGAAGCTTTCTTT
V: TRBV7-9; size: NA; J: TRBJ2-2; D: NA; CDR3: CASSGYNTGELFF; DNA: TGTGCCAGCAGCGGATATAACACCGGGGAGCTGTTTTTT
V: TRBV5-1; size: NA; J: TRBJ1-4; D: NA; CDR3: CASSLGGLREKLFF; DNA: TGCGCCAGCAGCTTGGGAGGGCTAAGGGAAAAACTGTTTTTT
V: TRBV19; size: NA; J: TRBJ2-3; D: NA; CDR3: CASRAPGTLQDTQYF; DNA: TGTGCCAGTAGGGCACCCGGGACCTTGCAAGATACGCAGTATTTT
V: TRBV7-9; size: NA; J: TRBJ2-2; D: TRBD1; CDR3: CASSLRGDREYTGELFF; DNA: TGTGCCAGCAGCTTACGGGGCGACAGGGAGTACACCGGGGAGCTGTTTTTT
V: TRBV29-1; size: NA; J: TRBJ2-1; D: TRBD2; CDR3: CSLTSGSYSEQFF; DNA: TGCAGCCTTACTAGCGGGAGTTATAGTGAGCAGTTCTTC
V: TRBV11-2; size: NA; J: TRBJ2-5; D: TRBD2; CDR3: CASSLVSTGLAGGRETQYF; DNA: TGTGCCAGCAGCTTAGTCTCGACGGGACTAGCGGGAGGGAGAGAGACCCAGTACTTC
V: TRBV5-4; size: NA; J: TRBJ2-5; D: NA; CDR3: CASSTQETQYF; DNA: TGTGCCAGCAGCACGCAAGAGACCCAGTACTTC
V: TRBV6-5; size: NA; J: TRBJ1-5; D: NA; CDR3: CDAQQSNSNQPQHF; DNA: TGTGACGCACAGCAGTCGAATAGCAATCAGCCCCAGCATTTT
V: TRBV7-2; size: NA; J: TRBJ2-1; D: NA; CDR3: CASSLMLNEQFF; DNA: TGTGCCAGCAGCTTAATGTTGAATGAGCAGTTCTTC
V: TRBV10-3; size: few; J: TRBJ2-2; D: NA; CDR3: CAISESRTTGELFF; DNA: TGTGCCATCAGTGAGTCGCGGACCACCGGGGAGCTGTTTTTT
V: TRBV4-1; size: NA; J: TRBJ2-5; D: NA; CDR3: CASSQRVSIQETQYF; DNA: TGCGCCAGCAGCCAAAGGGTGTCGATCCAAGAGACCCAGTACTTC
V: TRBV6-5; size: NA; J: TRBJ2-5; D: TRBD2; CDR3: CASSGQRGGQETQYF; DNA: TGTGCCAGCAGTGGCCAGCGGGGGGGCCAAGAGACCCAGTACTTC
V: TRBV29-1; size: NA; J: TRBJ1-1; D: NA; CDR3: CSVFGGRNTEAFF; DNA: TGCAGCGTTTTCGGGGGCCGGAACACTGAAGCTTTCTTT
V: TRBV9; size: NA; J: TRBJ1-3; D: NA; CDR3: CASSVATKSGNTIYF; DNA: TGTGCCAGCAGCGTAGCTACAAAATCTGGAAACACCATATATTTT
V: TRBV15; size: NA; J: TRBJ2-1; D: NA; CDR3: CATSRAVLPSSYNEQFF; DNA: TGTGCCACCAGCAGAGCCGTCTTACCGAGCTCCTACAATGAGCAGTTCTTC
V: TRBV27; size: few; J: TRBJ2-3; D: TRBD1; CDR3: CASSPGQGGADTQYF; DNA: TGTGCCAGCAGTCCCGGACAGGGTGGAGCAGATACGCAGTATTTT
V: TRBV6-5; size: NA; J: TRBJ2-5; D: TRBD2; CDR3: CASSGAGGPETQYF; DNA: TGTGCCAGCAGCGGGGCGGGAGGGCCGGAGACCCAGTACTTC
V: TRBV9; size: NA; J: TRBJ1-2; D: NA; CDR3: CASSPSTSGGYTF; DNA: TGTGCCAGCAGCCCTTCAACGTCGGGGGGCTACACCTTC
V: TRBV19; size: NA; J: TRBJ2-1; D: TRBD1; CDR3: CASSPTQTGQGGNEQFF; DNA: TGTGCCAGTAGTCCAACACAAACGGGACAGGGCGGGAATGAGCAGTTCTTC
V: TRBV10-3; size: NA; J: TRBJ2-3; D: NA; CDR3: CAISQGSTDTQYF; DNA: TGTGCCATCAGTCAGGGGAGCACAGATACGCAGTATTTT
V: TRBV14; size: NA; J: TRBJ2-3; D: NA; CDR3: CAGSHWTNQDTQYF; DNA: TGTGCCGGCAGCCACTGGACTAATCAAGATACGCAGTATTTT
V: TRBV5-1; size: NA; J: TRBJ1-6; D: NA; CDR3: CASSLEVFRGLNSPLHF; DNA: TGCGCCAGCAGCTTGGAAGTCTTCCGGGGCCTTAATTCACCCCTCCACTTT